This paragraph covers one T cell receptor (beta chain) sequence. These data are taken from a study of breast tumors, draining lymph nodes, adjacent tissues. Axillary draining lymph nodes of breast cancer patients supplied the node samples. There are 14 residues in the CDR3. Germline CDR1 MNHEY, CDR2 SVGAGI. V trimming: 5 bases; J trimming: 7 bases; junction bases outside the gene matches: 5. TCRdb ran MiXCR on the multiplex PCR reads and lists one entry per CDR3 protein. The sample carries about 200,000 distinct CDR3 sequences, roughly 31% recorded once. The chain carries TRBV6-5 and TRBJ2-1; 10 nucleotides line up with TRBD1. The TCR comes from a female donor with breast cancer. Some clones in this sample may be carry-over from other donors' samples. Sequences were obtained from axillary lymph node tissue. CDR3 sequence: CASSRQGAGNEQFF. In DNA, the CDR3 is TGTGCCAGCAGTAGACAGGGGGCGGGAAATGAGCAGTTCTTC.